This T cell receptor beta chain was obtained from a study of T cell responses to AZD1222 COVID-19 vaccine. Using immunoSEQ multiplex PCR, the repertoire was profiled, and TCRdb retains in-frame clones only, with some absent. The sample gives about 180,000 clones, around nine tenths of which show up once; approximately 7.7% is in the top ten. Germline assignment: CDR1 SEHNR and CDR2 FQNEAQ (reference sequence). CDR3 length: 13 residues. After removal of 1 base from V and 6 bases from J, the junction contained 2 bases not matched to a gene. The chain joins TRBV7-9 to TRBJ1-2; 7 bases match TRBD1. Here the sequenced sample was peripheral blood, taken on day 0 of AZD1222 vaccination. The sequence was obtained from an adult in good health. The CDR3 region has the DNA TGTGCCAGCAGCTTAGACAGGGGAGATGGCTACACCTTC. This sequence encodes CASSLDRGDGYTF. Complete variable domain (other parts from reference TRBV7-9 and TRBJ1-2): DTGVSQNPRHKITKRGQNVTFRCDPISEHNRLYWYRQTLGQGPEFLTYFQNEAQLEKSRLLSDRFSAERPKGSFSTLEIQRTEQGDSAMYLCASSLDRGDGYTFGSGTRLTVV.